Here is one T cell receptor (beta chain) with its context. TCRdb's copy holds only in-frame clones and misses some; the assay was immunoSEQ multiplex PCR. The repertoire holds tens of thousands of clones, with just under 85% as singletons. These data come from a study of blood T cell repertoires in COVID-19. After removal of 2 bases from V and 0 bases from J, the junction contained 2 bases not matched to a gene. The CDR3 is made up of 15 amino acids. The germline gives CDR1 KGHSH, CDR2 LQKENI. The chain uses TRBV18 and TRBJ2-3; 7 nucleotides line up with TRBD2. The sample was peripheral blood. This clonotype was sampled from a human donor in a cohort sampled during active COVID-19. The CDR3 loop is CASSPLGGSTDTQYF. The CDR3 region has the DNA TGTGCCAGCTCACCATTGGGGGGGAGCACAGATACGCAGTATTTT.